The 27 T cell receptor beta chains presented below share a single source sample, sequenced in a study of cytomegalovirus exposure and HLA in healthy donors. The PCR made use of 60 Vbeta and 13 Jbeta primers. The protocol was immunoSEQ multiplex PCR, while the TCRdb copy is restricted to in-frame clones and leaves out a portion. Of fewer than 70,000 clones listed, approximately 73% are singletons. Sequenced sample: PBMCs. All receptors derive from a man aged 50 or older in good health and CMV-seronegative.

The chain uses TRBV5-4 and TRBJ2-2, with 12 bases identical to TRBD2. V lost 0 bases to trimming and J lost 0 bases; unmatched junction nucleotides: 0. Germline V gene sequence: CDR1 SGHNT, CDR2 YYREEE (reference sequence). CDR3 size: 17 residues. The CDR3 loop reads CASSLGLAGANTGELFF. In nucleotides, the CDR3 is TGTGCCAGCAGCTTGGGACTAGCGGGGGCGAACACCGGGGAGCTGTTTTTT. The complete variable domain, with remaining parts taken from reference TRBV5-4 and TRBJ2-2, reads ETGVTQSPTHLIKTRGQQVTLRCSSQSGHNTVSWYQQALGQGPQFIFQYYREEENGRGNFPPRFSGLQFPNYSSELNVNALELDDSALYLCASSLGLAGANTGELFFGEGSRLTVL.

This clone appeared a few times. V gene TRBV29-1 combines with J gene TRBJ2-2; D possibly corresponds to TRBD1 (5 bases). V shed 4 bases and J shed 4 bases, with 7 bases lying between them. Germline V gene sequence: CDR1 SQVTM, CDR2 ANQGSEA. There are 12 residues in the CDR3. Here the CDR3 DNA reads TGCAGCGTTGGGGGCGCCACCGGGGAGCTGTTTTTT. This translates into CSVGGATGELFF.

The chain is built from TRBV28 and TRBJ2-4, with 8 positions matching TRBD1. Unmatched junction bases numbered 6, after V lost 3 bases and J lost 5 bases. The CDR3 is 15 residues long. The germline V gene encodes CDR1 MDHEN and CDR2 SYDVKM. CDR3 amino acids: CASSFDRGYQNIQYF. The CDR3, as DNA: TGTGCCAGCAGTTTTGACAGGGGATACCAAAACATTCAGTACTTC.

V is TRBV5-6 and J is TRBJ2-1; TRBD1 aligns across 9 bases. This CDR3 is built from 19 residues. Germline V gives CDR1 SGHDT, CDR2 YYEEEE. J was trimmed by 12 bases and V by 2 bases; bases with no gene match: 24. The CDR3 DNA reads TGTGCCAGCAGCTTTAGTAAAGCGGTGGACAGGGGACGAATTAGGGTGCAGTTCTTC. Translation gives CASSFSKAVDRGRIRVQFF.

The chain joins TRBV10-1 to TRBJ2-7; 9 bases map to TRBD2. The CDR3 length is 13 residues. Losses at the gene ends were 7 bases for V and 7 bases for J; bases not matched to a gene: 8. CDR1 is WNHNN, CDR2 SYGVQD, per germline (reference sequence). The CDR3 sequence: CASKASGVGEQYF. The CDR3 region has the DNA TGCGCCAGCAAGGCTAGCGGGGTCGGTGAGCAGTACTTC.

This chain uses TRBV6-1 with TRBJ1-4; tentative D call: TRBD1 (6 bases). This CDR3 spans 15 amino acids. Germline V gives CDR1 MNHNS, CDR2 SASEGT. V was shortened by 5 bases and J by 0 bases, with 10 bases between the two germline ends. The DNA of the CDR3 is TGTGCCAGCAGTCCACGGACAGCAACTAATGAAAAACTGTTTTTT. Encoded protein: CASSPRTATNEKLFF.

The rearrangement joins TRBV30 to TRBJ1-2, with D possibly matching TRBD1 (5 bases). The V end lost 3 bases, the J end lost 1 base, and 9 bases lay between the germline ends. This CDR3 is built from 13 residues. The germline CDR1 and CDR2 sequences are GTSNPN and SVGIG (reference sequence). CDR3 in DNA: TGTGCCTGGAGCTCCAGGGTTAACTATGGCTACACCTTC. Its translation: CAWSSRVNYGYTF.

The rearrangement uses TRBV9 and TRBJ1-1, with D perhaps matching TRBD1 (5 bases). CDR3 length: 16 residues. Trimming removed 0 bases from V and 0 bases from J, with 12 bases in between. CDR1 and CDR2 (germline): SGDLS, YYNGEE. CDR3 loop: CASSVATGGVNTEAFF. The CDR3 region has the DNA TGTGCCAGCAGCGTAGCTACTGGAGGGGTGAACACTGAAGCTTTCTTT.

V and J are TRBV18 and TRBJ1-3, with unresolved D. V dropped 2 bases and J dropped 0 bases, with 14 bases sitting between them. The germline gives CDR1 KGHSH, CDR2 LQKENI. The CDR3 spans 17 residues. The CDR3 spells CASSPISPRGSGNTIYF. The CDR3 nucleotides read TGTGCCAGCTCACCAATCTCCCCCCGCGGCTCTGGAAACACCATATATTTT.

V gene TRBV5-6 combines with J gene TRBJ1-5, with unresolved D. The CDR3 extends over 14 amino acids. Germline CDR1 and CDR2: SGHDT and YYEEEE. V lost 4 bases to trimming and J lost 2 bases, with 10 bases between them. The CDR3 reads CASSGDGGNQPQHF. In DNA, the CDR3 is TGTGCCAGCAGCGGCGACGGGGGCAATCAGCCCCAGCATTTT.

The rearrangement links TRBV6-5 to TRBJ1-2; no clear D gene. CDR3 length equals 13 residues. Germline V gene sequence: CDR1 MNHEY, CDR2 SVGAGI. Trimming left V 8 bases short and J 2 bases short, with 12 bases between. The CDR3 region has the DNA TGTGCCAGCCGCCCCGGGGTAAACTATGGCTACACCTTC. Translating it yields CASRPGVNYGYTF.

The V and J genes are TRBV5-6 and TRBJ1-2; D ambiguous. The ends were cut back, 0 bases at V and 4 bases at J, with 7 bases in the middle. Germline CDR1 is SGHDT and CDR2 is YYEEEE. There are 13 residues in the CDR3. CDR3 DNA: TGTGCCAGCAGCTTGGGCCACTCCTATGGCTACACCTTC. Translating it yields CASSLGHSYGYTF.

The V gene is TRBV5-1, the J gene TRBJ1-6; no reliable D call. There are 15 residues in the CDR3. Germline values: CDR1 SGHRS, CDR2 YFSETQ. V gave up 0 bases and J gave up 5 bases, with 9 bases separating them. Here the CDR3 DNA reads TGCGCCAGCAGCTTGGATGCCGGGGATAATTCACCCCTCCACTTT. This sequence encodes CASSLDAGDNSPLHF.

J is TRBJ1-2 and V is TRBV5-6, with TRBD1 identical over 9 bases. The CDR3 covers 16 residues. V was clipped by 5 bases and J by 6 bases; unmatched bases: 14. Germline V gene data show CDR1 as SGHDT and CDR2 as YYEEEE. CDR3 in amino acids: CASSTPWGQGYNGYTF. As DNA, the CDR3 is TGTGCCAGCAGTACCCCCTGGGGACAGGGTTACAATGGCTACACCTTC.

The J gene is TRBJ1-1, the V gene TRBV28; no clear D gene. Germline V lookup: CDR1 MDHEN, CDR2 SYDVKM. V lost 6 bases and J lost 10, with 12 bases in between. There are 11 residues in the CDR3. The CDR3 coding sequence is TGTGCCAGCAGATTACTTGAGGTAGCTTTCTTT. Protein sequence: CASRLLEVAFF.

The DNA for the CDR3 is TGTGCCGCAACCGGGGGAAACGAGCAGTACTTC. Its translation is CAATGGNEQYF. The J gene is TRBJ2-7, the V gene TRBV27, with D possibly matching TRBD2 (6 bases). Germline-derived CDR1 and CDR2 are MNHEY and SMNVEV (reference sequence). V was clipped by 11 bases and J by 5 bases, with 13 bases between them. The CDR3 is made up of 11 amino acids.

This chain uses TRBV5-4 with TRBJ2-1; 10 bases match TRBD1. Germline V gene sequence: CDR1 SGHNT, CDR2 YYREEE (reference sequence). CDR3 size: 15 residues. Unmatched junction bases numbered 5, after V lost 4 bases and J lost 4 bases. CDR3 sequence reads: CASSPPGQGYNEQFF. The CDR3 region has the DNA TGTGCCAGCAGCCCTCCGGGACAGGGGTACAATGAGCAGTTCTTC.

The CDR3 region is CASSSPRQGTYEQYF. CDR3 sequence (DNA): TGTGCCAGCAGCTCCCCGAGACAGGGGACCTACGAGCAGTACTTC. V usage is TRBV5-4 and J usage is TRBJ2-5; TRBD1 agrees at 8 bases. The DNA end is a closer match to TRBJ2-7, so the J assignment may be wrong. Germline values: CDR1 SGHNT, CDR2 YYREEE (reference sequence). This CDR3 has 15 amino acids.

The V call is TRBV5-4, the J call TRBJ1-1; D is ambiguous. CDR3 length: 11 residues. Trimming stripped 4 bases from V and 8 bases from J, with 9 bases between. Germline V gene lookup returns CDR1 SGHNT and CDR2 YYREEE (reference sequence). The CDR3 sequence is CASSGGGEAFF. The CDR3 bases are TGTGCCAGCAGCGGCGGCGGGGAAGCTTTCTTT.

This chain joins TRBV30 and TRBJ1-4; D is ambiguous. Trimming pared 0 bases from V and 7 bases from J, leaving 12 bases between. Germline assignment: CDR1 GTSNPN and CDR2 SVGIG (reference sequence). The CDR3 extends over 14 amino acids. The CDR3 sequence is CAWSVAIGAEKLFF. In DNA, the CDR3 is TGTGCCTGGAGTGTAGCGATCGGCGCTGAAAAACTGTTTTTT.

This chain joins TRBV27 and TRBJ2-7; maybe TRBD1 (6 bases). V lost 5 bases to trimming and J lost 3 bases, with 20 bases between them. The CDR3 is 16 amino acids. Germline values: CDR1 MNHEY, CDR2 SMNVEV (reference sequence). The CDR3 coding sequence is TGTGCCAGCAGTGTAACGCCGCCGGGACACCACTACGAGCAGTACTTC. Amino acid sequence: CASSVTPPGHHYEQYF.

The chain couples TRBV2 to TRBJ1-3; possibly TRBD1 for D (6 bases). The CDR3 length is 15 residues. Germline CDR1 SNHLY, CDR2 FYNNEI. Trimming removed 1 base from V and 0 bases from J, with 7 bases in between. CDR3 amino acids: CASSEGTVSGNTIYF. The CDR3 DNA is TGTGCCAGCAGTGAAGGGACAGTCTCTGGAAACACCATATATTTT.

The V gene is TRBV10-2, the J gene TRBJ2-5, with D unresolved. CDR1 WSHSY and CDR2 SAAADI come from the germline V gene. With 5 bases removed from V and 5 bases from J, the gap between germline ends came to 6 bases. The CDR3 has 11 residues. CDR3 protein: CASSTLETQYF. CDR3 coding DNA: TGCGCCAGCAGTACTTTGGAGACCCAGTACTTC.

The chain carries TRBV2 and TRBJ2-1; 12 positions agree with TRBD2. The CDR3 sequence is 15 residues long. From germline, CDR1 is SNHLY and CDR2 FYNNEI. Trimming removed 6 bases from V and 4 bases from J; junction bases left unmatched: 4. The CDR3 DNA sequence: TGTGCCAGCAGACTAGCGGGGGGTAGGTACAATGAGCAGTTCTTC. Translation gives CASRLAGGRYNEQFF. Full variable domain (rest looked up from reference TRBV2 and TRBJ2-1): EPEVTQTPSHQVTQMGQEVILRCVPISNHLYFYWYRQILGQKVEFLVSFYNNEISEKSEIFDDQFSVERPDGSNFTLKIRSTKLEDSAMYFCASRLAGGRYNEQFFGPGTRLTVL.

This clone is a singleton in its sample. The rearrangement joins TRBV13 to TRBJ2-5; TRBD2 matches at 8 bases. The DNA end favors TRBJ2-7, so the J call may be wrong. Per germline, CDR1 PRHDT and CDR2 FYEKMQ (reference sequence). CDR3 size: 16 residues. CDR3 nucleotide sequence: TGTGCCAGCAGCTTAGTAGAAAGCGGGGGCGCCTACGAGCAGTACTTC. Protein product: CASSLVESGGAYEQYF.

The CDR3 nucleotides read TGTGCCAGCTCCCTCGGACAGGGCCGGTTCCTTAGCACAGATACGCAGTATTTT. It translates to CASSLGQGRFLSTDTQYF. The chain links TRBV18 to TRBJ2-3, with 8 nucleotides matching TRBD1. Unmatched junction bases numbered 14, after V lost 6 bases and J lost 0 bases. CDR3 length equals 18 residues. Germline CDR1 and CDR2: KGHSH and LQKENI. Using reference TRBV18 and TRBJ2-3 for the parts outside the CDR3, the full variable domain is NAGVMQNPRHLVRRRGQEARLRCSPMKGHSHVYWYRQLPEEGLKFMVYLQKENIIDESGMPKERFSAEFPKEGPSILRIQQVVRGDSAAYFCASSLGQGRFLSTDTQYFGPGTRLTVL.

The chain has TRBV19 and TRBJ1-2; maybe TRBD1 (5 bases). Germline values: CDR1 LNHDA, CDR2 SQIVND (reference sequence). V lost 2 bases and J lost 8, with 12 bases in between. CDR3 size: 13 residues. CDR3 coding DNA: TGTGCCAGTAGTATAAATGGAGGGACCGGCTACACCTTC. Amino acids: CASSINGGTGYTF.